The source of this T cell receptor beta chain is a study of cytomegalovirus exposure and HLA in healthy donors (dated by TCRdb to the late 2010s). Background on the whole study: According to an earlier analysis of 587 of the donors, some 180 million T cells yielded 117 million unique TCR beta sequences and approximately 280 Gb of sequence data. An early release covering around 630 HLA-typed donors comprised about 300 gigabases of sequencing data and approximately 85 million unique TCR sequences. Of the roughly 400 genotyped donors, approximately 83% fell in the genetic ancestry cluster associated with self-reported Caucasian donors. The aim of the study was to test whether cataloging public T cell receptors could identify signatures of past pathogen exposure. The study profiled the T cell repertoires of around 700 subjects by immunosequencing and related them to cytomegalovirus serostatus. Besides the first cohort of 666 subjects, a separate validation cohort made up of 90 to 150 different subjects was used. High-throughput TCR immunosequencing, statistical association of individual TCRs with disease status, and machine learning were combined to predict cytomegalovirus infection status. A later analysis re-examined previously published TCR beta repertoires from just over 650 donors and added high-resolution HLA genotyping to investigate patterns of TCR occurrence. Rather than using new phenotypic data, the later analysis identified candidate immune exposures from TCR beta sequences and from how often those sequences occurred across donors. In an earlier analysis of roughly 580 of the donors, high-throughput TCR beta sequencing was used to judge whether each TCR beta V gene segment behaved as functional or pseudogenic. Donor age, sex, ethnicity and CMV serostatus were compiled alongside the repertoire data. A later genetic analysis took genome-wide SNP genotypes for about 65% of the 666 donors and used that subset as a discovery cohort. All discovery cohort repertoires had been generated on a single sequencing platform. HLA typing included class I and class II loci at four-digit resolution. The number of donors typed differed by locus, with about 629-630 for A, B, C, DRB1 and DQB1, around 520 for DQA1, over 600 for DPA1, and roughly 450 for DPB1. Four to six DR-DQ haplotypes were handled as single units for association and clustering, since linkage in the cohort was strong. On average, around 240,000 unique TCR beta nucleotide sequences were sequenced per donor among 300 to 500 genotyped donors of the cohort, with roughly a sixth of those sequences being non-productive.

Points on this clone: The target of this receptor is not known. No base quality information exists; no much larger clone differs at one position.

The cohort comprised several hundred healthy bone marrow donors. At the time of sampling, every cohort member was nominally healthy, though immune exposures that went unrecorded were likely present. The donor was CMV seronegative and was included in the group of several hundred seronegative cohort members. Every donor gave a peripheral blood sample, and the peripheral blood mononuclear cells from that sample were used for TCR beta sequencing. The Qiagen DNeasy Blood Extraction Kit was used to extract genomic DNA from the blood cell samples. Results and caveats for the whole study, not just this receptor: Because the 87-base-pair reads could not distinguish some IMGT-functional V segments, including TRBV6-2 and TRBV6-3, those segments were excluded. Assigning TCR associations to individual alleles was difficult when HLA alleles, especially DR and DQ, strongly co-occurred. Several of the top co-occurrence clusters appeared to be linked to parvovirus B19, influenza, CMV and Epstein-Barr virus, according to a later analysis. A further reported finding was that TCR beta sequences accurately predicted the HLA-A and HLA-B alleles for most subjects in the first cohort. In a later genetic analysis, fewer N-insertions in productive TCRs were reported among donors in an Asian-associated ancestry cluster than the approximately 710-donor mean. For the cohort, immune exposure information was limited to CMV serostatus. The classifier was reported to diagnose cytomegalovirus status with high specificity and sensitivity in both the original and validation cohorts. A later analysis found that most CMV-associated TCR beta chains appeared HLA-restricted, with HLA associations seemingly driven largely by CMV exposure. In the study, 164 TCR beta chains were listed as associated with cytomegalovirus. Most TCR sequences were seen in very few donors, while some public TCRs were found in many individuals. The authors suggested that the approach could potentially be generalized to other disease states and immunological phenotypes. Only TCR beta chains were sequenced in this cohort, and the absence of alpha or paired-chain data limited detectable features. An association between a missense DCLRE1C variant and V-gene and J-gene trimming of TCR beta chains was found in a later genetic analysis and replicated in an independent cohort. In a later analysis, the rate of TCR association differed among HLA loci, with DRB1 alleles having the most associated TCRs and HLA-C alleles having the fewest. HLA typing was unavailable for some donors at each locus, so association tests used only the typed subset. A few of the identified cytomegalovirus-associated TCR beta chains were confirmed in vitro to be specific for cytomegalovirus antigens. In a later analysis, HLA-associated TCR beta chains were found to be more clonally expanded and to have lower generation probabilities than equally common non-associated chains. The sequencing pipeline was judged likely to have produced a cluster of highly shared sequence variants as a technical artifact. Roughly uniform sequencing depth across donors was assumed in presence/absence analyses, although this assumption may not hold. A later analysis associated 15,000 to 20,000 TCR beta sequences with specific HLA alleles at a false discovery rate of 0.05. An earlier analysis of around 600 of the donors showed that most TCR beta V segments appeared in productive rearrangements either about 90% or about 30% of the time, which broadly matched IMGT annotations. Linkage disequilibrium might explain the correlated functional status among segregating V segments, but an unknown experimental factor could not be excluded. Seventeen rarely observed V segments, including chromosome 9 orphons, were excluded from the earlier analysis of approximately 500 of the donors because counts were too low.

The germline V gene encodes CDR1 MGHRA and CDR2 YSYEKL. For this chain, trimming is 0 bases at the V end and 4 bases at the J end, and the number of junction bases without a gene match is 8. The CDR3 measures 19 amino acids from cysteine to phenylalanine. CDR3 DNA only is kept here, 57 bases in frame from base 1. The library was obtained by the immunoSEQ multiplex PCR assay. A mixture of 60 forward primers for TCR Vbeta segments and 13 reverse primers for TCR Jbeta segments was used in the multiplex PCR. The CDR3 region of rearranged TCR beta genes was amplified from genomic DNA by a multiplex PCR assay. On the Illumina HiSeq System, the amplified TCR beta libraries were sequenced as 87-base-pair reads. On the authors' methods: A later analysis tallied tens of millions of unique TCR beta chains across the 550 to 850 repertoires, and some 12 million of those chains were shared by two or more donors. Raw reads were error-corrected and collapsed into unique sequences with a nearest-neighbor algorithm that merged closely related sequences to remove PCR and sequencing errors. CDR3 sequences were aligned to IMGT reference sequences to assign V, D and J gene segments. For a sequence to be retained, a match of at least six nucleotides was required to both a V gene segment and a J gene segment. Rearrangements were called productive when the CDR3 lacked stop codons and stayed in frame with V and J; all others were non-productive. Following IMGT convention, CDR3 was defined as the stretch from the second conserved V-encoded cysteine up to the conserved J-encoded phenylalanine. The earlier analysis of 500 to 650 of the donors excluded any sequence lacking an unambiguous match to a single V gene segment. An earlier analysis of 550 to 650 of the donors classified V segments as functional when productive rearrangements were above 56.7% and as segregating when the standard deviation between donors was above 5%. A statistical classification framework was developed to diagnose cytomegalovirus status using the catalog of TCR beta chain sequences. In a later analysis, TCR nucleotide sequences were compared against IMGT/GENE-DB human TR gene sequences so that V and J genes could be assigned. In a later analysis, CDR3 sequences and most-parsimonious VDJ recombination scenarios were assigned using the TCRdist pipeline. In a later analysis, every TCR beta chain was defined by the combination of its CDR3 amino acid sequence and its V-gene family, and reads without a unique V-gene family were dropped. As a way to deal with suspected cross-contamination and a sequencing artifact, a later analysis dropped approximately 570 nucleotide sequences that were highly shared and had low generation probability. In a later analysis, a clonal expansion index for each public chain was calculated from normalized within-repertoire ranks of inferred template counts. Generation probabilities in a later analysis came from a VDJ recombination model fitted to out-of-frame rearrangements, and those results were checked against IGoR. Hypergeometric tests were used in a later analysis to score TCR-TCR, TCR-HLA and TCR-CMV co-occurrence, with a repertoire-size bias correction applied to the TCR pairs. In a later analysis, false discovery rates were estimated by permuting HLA or CMV assignments 20 times. In a later analysis, co-occurring TCRs were grouped using DBSCAN, and TCRdist sequence similarity was added for clustering within HLA-allele-positive subsets. Repertoires with fewer than 30,000 or more than 120,000 public chains, plus five repertoires with anomalous nucleotide sharing, were excluded from co-occurrence clustering. TCRdb took this table from immuneACCESS and kept in-frame rearrangements with V and J called. Such tables lack part of the clones; where checked against another copy, unresolved V genes explain under half of the gap, and the rest is unexplained. V and J calls and clone size are as listed in that table; D and trimming were resolved from the DNA. In this sample the table shows about 160,000 clones, 75% to 85% of which occur a single time. The ten biggest clones cover about 1.9% of the sample.

The sequence derives from a woman between 18 and 29 years old in good health and CMV-seronegative. Here the chain combines TRBV4-1 and TRBJ2-3, and 15 bases in between align with TRBD2. Material: PBMCs. In nucleotides, the sequence is TGCGCCAGCAGCCAAGAATGGACTAGCGGGGGGGCCAGGGCAGATACGCAGTATTTT. This gives the protein CASSQEWTSGGARADTQYF.